Each of the 14 T cell receptor beta chains below was sequenced from the same sample in a study of T cells after yellow fever vaccination. One entry per CDR3 protein, called by TCRdb with MiXCR from the 5' RACE reads. The sample shows 300,000 to 400,000 distinct CDR3 sequences, roughly 8.6% of them seen only once. Sequenced here: PBMCs, sampled around 45 days after the first yellow fever vaccination. These receptors all stem from a man younger than 35 who received the YFV17D yellow fever vaccine.

At least ten counts were recorded for this clonotype. The chain is built from TRBV5-1 and TRBJ1-2; D is perhaps TRBD1 (5 bases). V lost 1 base, J lost 8 bases, and 15 bases lay in between. This CDR3 has 14 residues. CDR1 is SGHRS and CDR2 is YFSETQ in the germline V gene. The chain's CDR3 is CASSLPYRTLGYTF. In DNA, the CDR3 is TGCGCCAGCAGCTTGCCGTACAGGACCTTAGGCTACACCTTC.

The chain employs TRBV14 and TRBJ2-4, with D perhaps TRBD2 (6 bases). CDR1 and CDR2 (germline): SGHDN, FVKESK. This CDR3 is 15 amino acids long. Trimming shortened V by 4 bases and J by 3 bases, and 13 bases separated the two germline ends. The CDR3 nucleotides are TGTGCCAGCAGCCGACCCGACGGGGGCAAAAACATTCAGTACTTC. Translated: CASSRPDGGKNIQYF.

CDR3: CASSYSTGGFTDTQYF. CDR3 in DNA: TGTGCCAGCAGTTACTCGACAGGGGGGTTCACAGATACGCAGTATTTT. The chain links TRBV6-5 to TRBJ2-3, with 9 bases lining up with TRBD1. The junction had 3 bases not matched to a gene; V was cut back by 0 bases and J by 2 bases. This CDR3 contains 16 residues. In germline, CDR1 is MNHEY, CDR2 SVGAGI.

This chain links TRBV5-5 with TRBJ2-6; no clear D gene. Germline V gene lookup returns CDR1 SGHKS and CDR2 YYEKEE (reference sequence). The CDR3 runs 16 residues. V lost 0 bases and J 2 bases, leaving 9 bases between the germline ends. The CDR3 protein is CASSLEVLAGANVLTF. The CDR3 nucleotides read TGTGCCAGCAGCTTGGAGGTCCTCGCTGGGGCCAACGTCCTGACTTTC.

This clonotype has a handful of counts. This chain links TRBV9 with TRBJ2-3, with D possibly matching TRBD1 (6 bases). Trimming took off 0 bases at V and 1 base at J, with 15 bases between the two ends. This CDR3 is built from 17 residues. In germline, CDR1 is SGDLS, CDR2 YYNGEE. The CDR3: CASSVVGAVGRTDTQYF. Here the CDR3 DNA reads TGTGCCAGCAGCGTAGTGGGGGCCGTGGGGCGCACAGATACGCAGTATTTT.

This clonotype was recorded a few times. This chain uses TRBV10-3 with TRBJ2-2, with D possibly being TRBD2 (6 bases). The CDR3 is 16 residues long. Trimming pared 6 bases from V and 6 bases from J, leaving 20 bases between. Germline CDR1 is ENHRY and CDR2 is SYGVKD. CDR3 sequence reads: CAISGAGSAGPGELFF. For the CDR3, the DNA is TGTGCCATCAGCGGCGCGGGGTCGGCGGGACCCGGGGAGCTGTTTTTT.

The chain has TRBV6-1 and TRBJ1-2, with TRBD1 identical over 7 bases. Germline CDR1 and CDR2: MNHNS and SASEGT. The CDR3 loop spans 16 amino acids. The V segment lost 4 bases and the J segment 0 bases; nucleotides outside the gene matches: 8. The CDR3 here is CASSAPDREANYGYTF. CDR3 DNA sequence: TGTGCCAGCAGTGCTCCTGACAGGGAAGCTAACTATGGCTACACCTTC.

The table lists this clonotype with a few counts. The chain links TRBV20-1 to TRBJ2-3; 13 nucleotides line up with TRBD2. The CDR3 contains 17 residues. The V and J ends lost 6 bases and 0 bases, in that order; junction bases with no gene match: 9. Germline lookup yields CDR1 DFQATT and CDR2 SNEGSKA (reference sequence). Here the CDR3 reads CSATTSGGDASTDTQYF. The CDR3 bases are TGCAGTGCAACCACTAGCGGGGGGGACGCTAGCACAGATACGCAGTATTTT.

This chain uses TRBV20-1 with TRBJ2-5; TRBD2 matches 7 bases. Germline V gene sequence: CDR1 DFQATT, CDR2 SNEGSKA (reference sequence). V was pared by 3 bases and J by 4 bases, with 5 bases of the junction left unmatched. This CDR3 is 13 amino acids long. The CDR3 DNA follows: TGCAGTGCTAGGGCACTAGCGCTAGAGACCCAGTACTTC. It encodes CSARALALETQYF.

This sequence joins TRBV2 and TRBJ2-3; TRBD2 matches 7 bases. CDR1 SNHLY and CDR2 FYNNEI come from the germline V gene. J was trimmed by 4 bases and V by 8 bases; bases with no gene match: 15. The length of the CDR3 is 16 residues. The CDR3 spells CASLGGSPIFADTQYF. CDR3 nucleotides: TGTGCCAGCCTCGGGGGGTCGCCTATTTTTGCAGATACGCAGTATTTT.

The chain carries TRBV4-2 and TRBJ1-1; D possibly corresponds to TRBD1 (5 bases). The CDR3 runs 14 residues. Germline CDR1 reads LGHNA; CDR2 reads YNFKEQ. Trimming pared 1 base from V and 6 bases from J, leaving 12 bases between. The CDR3 DNA follows: TGTGCCAGCAGCCAAGGATTAGGGACCGCTGAAGCTTTCTTT. The encoded protein is CASSQGLGTAEAFF.

The sample holds many counts of this clonotype. The CDR3 sequence is CASSWDSSYEQYF. The CDR3 nucleotides are TGTGCCAGCAGCTGGGACAGCTCCTACGAGCAGTACTTC. V and J are TRBV7-3 and TRBJ2-7; TRBD1 matches at 7 bases. The J segment lost 0 bases and the V segment lost 4 bases, leaving 0 bases of the junction unmatched. Germline values: CDR1 SGHTA, CDR2 FQGTGA. The CDR3 covers 13 residues.

The V and J genes are TRBV6-2 or TRBV6-3 and TRBJ2-6; D gene ambiguous. The ends were cut back, 3 bases at V and 2 bases at J, with 8 bases in the middle. The CDR3 has 15 amino acids. Germline CDR1 MNHEY, CDR2 SVGEGT. In nucleotides, the CDR3 is TGTGCCAGCAGTTATCATGTGACTGGGGCCAACGTCCTGACTTTC. Translation: CASSYHVTGANVLTF.

This chain links TRBV29-1 with TRBJ1-5; no definite D call. The CDR3 runs 13 residues. Per germline, CDR1 SQVTM and CDR2 ANQGSEA. Between the trimmed V and J ends, which lost 2 bases and 10 bases, there was a span of 15 bases. The CDR3 DNA sequence: TGCAGCGTTGAAAACGTCCGGGGAGGTCCCCAGCATTTT. Its protein product is CSVENVRGGPQHF.